This T cell receptor beta chain was observed in a study of T cell repertoires in cytomegalovirus infection. Study summary: Through public TCR beta signatures, both CMV infection and matching HLA type were indicated. Study-wide points: People with CMV and the relevant HLA were identified by cumulative public TCR beta family frequency. Across the ex vivo response, the dominant clonotypes were HLA-C-restricted CMV-specific TCR beta clonotypes.

CDR1 DFQATT and CDR2 SNEGSKA come from the germline V gene (reference sequence). The ends were cut back, 3 bases at V and 2 bases at J, with 10 bases in the middle. The CDR3 covers 13 residues. TCRdb used MiXCR to reprocess the reads, holding one entry per CDR3 protein. There are 200,000 to 300,000 distinct CDR3 sequences in the sample; approximately 9.1% occur only once, and roughly 16% lies in the top ten. Concerning this clonotype itself: Antigen unknown.

The chain carries TRBV20-1 and TRBJ1-2; D perhaps matches TRBD1 (5 bases). The receptor comes from a human donor in good health (CMV status not recorded). Some clones in this sample may be carry-over from other donors' samples. Sequencing was performed on PBMCs. The CDR3: CSASNAGNYGYTF. The CDR3 nucleotides read TGCAGTGCTAGTAATGCAGGGAACTATGGCTACACCTTC.